Presented here are 32 T cell receptor beta chains from one specimen sequenced in a study of blood T cells in healthy people across ages. A J-beta primer mix and a sample-barcoded 5' primer were used in a second PCR of roughly 7 to 12 cycles. MiXCR was run by TCRdb on the 5' RACE reads, yielding one entry per CDR3 protein. The table lists about 800,000 distinct CDR3 sequences, about 25% of them singletons. The sample was also linked to a second study, of T cells of mothers and their children.

The sequencing input was blood. These receptor sequences come from a boy aged 5-17 years in good health.

This clonotype was picked up a small number of times. This chain uses TRBV29-1 with TRBJ1-1; D is possibly TRBD1 (6 bases). Germline lookup yields CDR1 SQVTM and CDR2 ANQGSEA. The CDR3 totals 13 residues. Trimming removed 7 bases at V and 3 bases at J, with 15 bases between. This CDR3 reads CSAGMGGDTEAFF. CDR3 DNA sequence: TGCAGCGCCGGTATGGGGGGCGACACTGAAGCTTTCTTT.

This clonotype was found a few times. The V call is TRBV7-9, the J call TRBJ2-5, with 7 bases identical to TRBD2. J gave up 5 bases and V 5 bases, and 14 bases lay outside the gene matches. Germline V gene lookup returns CDR1 SEHNR and CDR2 FQNEAQ (reference sequence). The CDR3 covers 16 residues. The CDR3 DNA is TGTGCCAGCAGCGATGGTCGGCGGGTCGGGGGGGAGACCCAGTACTTC. Protein product: CASSDGRRVGGETQYF.

This clonotype appeared a few times. The chain recombines TRBV20-1 with TRBJ2-5, with 7 nucleotides matching TRBD2. The last part of the DNA fits TRBJ2-1 better; the J call may be wrong. Germline CDR1 DFQATT, CDR2 SNEGSKA (reference sequence). The CDR3 consists of 12 residues. CDR3 in DNA: TGCAGTGCTAGATCGGGGGGCAATGAGCAGTTCTTC. Protein: CSARSGGNEQFF.

This clonotype was seen a few times. V gene TRBV7-2 combines with J gene TRBJ2-7, with TRBD2 identical over 12 bases. This CDR3 region has 17 residues. Germline-derived CDR1 and CDR2 are SGHTA and FQGNSA. Losses at the gene ends were 4 bases for V and 2 bases for J; bases not matched to a gene: 9. The CDR3 region is CASSSPSTSGSPYEQYF. In DNA form, the CDR3 reads TGTGCCAGCAGCTCCCCGTCGACTAGCGGGAGCCCCTACGAGCAGTACTTC.

This clonotype was seen a handful of times. The chain employs TRBV7-2 and TRBJ2-2; perhaps TRBD1 as D (5 bases). The V gene lost 1 base and the J gene lost 2 bases, with 11 bases spanning the gap. Germline V CDR1 and CDR2: SGHTA, FQGNSA. The length of the CDR3 is 16 residues. CDR3 sequence reads: CASSLVVTANTGELFF. CDR3 nucleotides: TGTGCCAGCAGCTTAGTTGTGACAGCTAACACCGGGGAGCTGTTTTTT.

This chain links TRBV5-1 with TRBJ2-4; D perhaps matches TRBD1 (6 bases). CDR1 is SGHRS, CDR2 YFSETQ, per germline. The V end was cut by 3 bases, the J end by 8 bases, with 15 bases between. The length of the CDR3 is 14 residues. The CDR3 bases are TGCGCCAGCAGCTACACGGGACAAAAAGACATTCAGTACTTC. Its translation: CASSYTGQKDIQYF.

This clonotype occurred many times. The germline gene is not matched at one end of the junction; a read error may be the cause. V usage is TRBV11-2 and J usage is TRBJ2-7; D is unclear. Germline CDR1 SGHAT, CDR2 FQNNGV. This CDR3 comprises 14 residues. CDR3: CASSLGQASYEQYF. In DNA form, the CDR3 reads TGCGCCAGCAGCCTAGGGCAGGCTTCCTACGAGCAGTACTTC.

The chain has TRBV6-5 and TRBJ1-1; 8 nucleotides align to TRBD1. The V gene's germline CDR1 is MNHEY and CDR2 SVGAGI. The CDR3 consists of 15 residues. Germline trimming cut 6 bases from V and 5 bases from J; bases unmatched to any gene: 11. The CDR3 sequence is CASRALGTGRTEAFF. CDR3 in DNA: TGTGCCAGCAGGGCCCTTGGGACAGGAAGAACTGAAGCTTTCTTT.

The chain joins TRBV28 to TRBJ2-7; D gene ambiguous. The CDR3 is made up of 14 amino acids. V lost 5 bases and J 3 bases, leaving 14 bases between the germline ends. Germline CDR1 and CDR2: MDHEN and SYDVKM. Written as DNA, the CDR3 is TGTGCCAGCAGTCCGAGATGGGCGCGCTACGAGCAGTACTTC. Translation: CASSPRWARYEQYF.

This clonotype turned up a few times. The junction departs from the called germline gene at one end, perhaps through a read error. The genes are TRBV7-3 and TRBJ2-3; 14 bases are shared with TRBD2. The CDR3 is 16 residues long. Germline V gene data show CDR1 as SGHTA and CDR2 as FQGTGA. The CDR3 region is CASSLGTSGRSDTQYF. The CDR3 DNA is TGTGCCAGCAGCCTAGGGACTAGCGGGAGATCAGACACGCAGTATTTT.

The chain combines TRBV30 with TRBJ1-1; 10 bases are shared with TRBD1. The trim removed 1 base at V and 4 bases at J, leaving 6 bases unmatched. The CDR3 is 15 amino acids. Per germline, CDR1 GTSNPN and CDR2 SVGIG (reference sequence). The DNA for the CDR3 is TGTGCCTGGAGTGCCGACAGGGGGCCGGGCACTGAAGCTTTCTTT. This gives the protein CAWSADRGPGTEAFF.

This clonotype was observed many times. The chain uses TRBV29-1 and TRBJ2-1; TRBD2 agrees at 11 bases. After removal of 4 bases from V and 9 bases from J, the junction contained 11 bases not matched to a gene. The CDR3 length is 15 residues. The germline CDR1 and CDR2 sequences are SQVTM and ANQGSEA. The CDR3 coding sequence is TGCAGCGTTGTTCCGGCCGCTAGCGGGGGGATTGAGCAGTTCTTC. Translated: CSVVPAASGGIEQFF.

The chain has TRBV4-2 and TRBJ2-1, with D hard to call. V dropped 0 bases and J dropped 3 bases, with 9 bases sitting between them. The CDR3 consists of 15 residues. CDR1 LGHNA and CDR2 YNFKEQ come from the germline V gene. The CDR3: CASSQESADYNEQFF. CDR3 nucleotides: TGTGCCAGCAGCCAAGAGAGCGCAGACTACAATGAGCAGTTCTTC.

The gene calls are TRBV9 and TRBJ2-1; no clear D. The J call may be wrong; the DNA end is better matched by TRBJ2-5. Germline-derived CDR1 and CDR2 are SGDLS and YYNGEE. This CDR3 is 14 amino acids long. CDR3 coding DNA: TGTGCCAGCAGCGTAGAGGTGGCGGAAGAGACCCAGTACTTC. Its translation: CASSVEVAEETQYF.

The rearrangement links TRBV5-6 to TRBJ2-3; 13 bases align to TRBD2. In germline, CDR1 is SGHDT, CDR2 YYEEEE. The CDR3 length is 18 residues. Trimming removed 4 bases from V and 1 base from J; junction bases left unmatched: 9. The CDR3 sequence is CASSPRIGTSGGTDTQYF. As DNA, the CDR3 is TGTGCCAGCAGCCCAAGAATAGGGACTAGCGGGGGCACAGATACGCAGTATTTT.

This clonotype was seen more than once but under ten times. The chain has TRBV27 and TRBJ2-7, with 11 bases matching TRBD1. With V trimmed by 4 bases and J by 4 bases, 6 bases remained unmatched. This CDR3 has 15 amino acids. Looked up from germline, CDR1 is MNHEY and CDR2 is SMNVEV (reference sequence). CDR3 DNA: TGTGCCAGCAGTTCAACCGGGACAGGGGGGTACGAGCAGTACTTC. As protein: CASSSTGTGGYEQYF.

CDR3 bases: TGTGCCAGCAGCCCGGGACTGCTCGGTGAGCAGTTCTTC. Residues: CASSPGLLGEQFF. V gene TRBV7-3 combines with J gene TRBJ2-1; possibly TRBD2 for D (6 bases). Germline V gives CDR1 SGHTA, CDR2 FQGTGA. V lost 5 bases and J 9 bases, leaving 14 bases between the germline ends. The CDR3 covers 13 residues.

The chain has TRBV28 and TRBJ2-7, with D hard to call. Germline lookup yields CDR1 MDHEN and CDR2 SYDVKM. The CDR3 is made up of 14 amino acids. Deletions cut 2 bases from V and 3 bases from J, with 11 bases between. CDR3 residues: CASSLVLVGYEQYF. The CDR3 DNA is TGTGCCAGCAGTTTAGTCTTAGTGGGCTACGAGCAGTACTTC. The whole variable domain, remainder taken from reference TRBV28 and TRBJ2-7, is DVKVTQSSRYLVKRTGEKVFLECVQDMDHENMFWYRQDPGLGLRLIYFSYDVKMKEKGDIPEGYSVSREKKERFSLILESASTNQTSMYLCASSLVLVGYEQYFGPGTRLTVT.

The genes are TRBV4-1 and TRBJ2-5; 8 nucleotides agree with TRBD2. TRBJ2-7 matches the DNA end more closely, so the J call is doubtful. Germline-derived CDR1 and CDR2 are MGHRA and YSYEKL. The CDR3 contains 16 residues. The CDR3 coding sequence is TGCGCCAGCAGCCAAGATTTGACGGGAGGGCCTGGCGAGCAGTACTTC. Encoded protein: CASSQDLTGGPGEQYF.

This clonotype showed up many times. The rearrangement joins TRBV2 to TRBJ2-3; 10 bases fit TRBD1. Germline V gene data show CDR1 as SNHLY and CDR2 as FYNNEI. The CDR3 consists of 15 residues. Germline trimming cut 5 bases from V and 3 bases from J; bases unmatched to any gene: 5. Here the CDR3 reads CASSPRDRGTDTQYF. The DNA for the CDR3 is TGTGCCAGCAGTCCCCGGGACAGGGGTACAGATACGCAGTATTTT.

CDR3 protein: CASNYWDPCSYNSPLHF. The CDR3 DNA is TGTGCCAGCAACTACTGGGACCCCTGCTCCTATAATTCACCCCTCCACTTT. The chain joins TRBV7-3 to TRBJ1-6; D is perhaps TRBD1 (5 bases). The germline gives CDR1 SGHTA, CDR2 FQGTGA. With 7 bases removed from V and 0 bases from J, the gap between germline ends came to 16 bases. This CDR3 comprises 17 residues.

This clonotype was recorded a few times. The V call is TRBV12-3 or TRBV12-4, the J call TRBJ2-6; D is undetermined. The CDR3 totals 15 residues. Deletions cut 8 bases from V and 0 bases from J, with 11 bases between. CDR3 in amino acids: CASRPWGSGANVLTF. DNA of the CDR3: TGTGCCAGCCGCCCCTGGGGCTCTGGGGCCAACGTCCTGACTTTC.

This chain joins TRBV27 and TRBJ2-3; TRBD2 agrees at 8 bases. The J segment lost 7 bases and the V segment lost 5 bases, leaving 5 bases of the junction unmatched. This CDR3 spans 13 amino acids. The germline CDR1 and CDR2 sequences are MNHEY and SMNVEV (reference sequence). The CDR3 sequence is CASSGLASNTQYF. The CDR3 DNA is TGTGCCAGCAGTGGACTAGCTTCCAATACGCAGTATTTT.

The sample holds one count of this clonotype. The chain employs TRBV29-1 and TRBJ1-1; 8 bases map to TRBD1. The ends lost 4 bases at V and 5 bases at J; junction bases unmatched: 0. The length of the CDR3 is 11 residues. CDR1 SQVTM and CDR2 ANQGSEA come from the germline V gene. The DNA for the CDR3 is TGCAGCGTTGGGACAGGGACTGAAGCTTTCTTT. Its protein is CSVGTGTEAFF.

The chain recombines TRBV29-1 with TRBJ1-2; D unresolved. Trimming pared 7 bases from V and 7 bases from J, leaving 16 bases between. This CDR3 region has 12 residues. Germline V gene sequence: CDR1 SQVTM, CDR2 ANQGSEA. CDR3 sequence reads: CSDRTQLGGYTF. CDR3 coding DNA: TGCAGCGACCGAACACAATTGGGTGGCTACACCTTC.

This clonotype was seen a handful of times. This rearrangement joins TRBV2 to TRBJ1-4, with D possibly being TRBD1 (6 bases). V was clipped by 5 bases and J by 8 bases, with 15 bases between them. The CDR3 contains 14 residues. Germline CDR1 is SNHLY and CDR2 is FYNNEI. CDR3 nucleotides: TGTGCCAGCAGTCTACAGGGACTTGGCGAAAAACTGTTTTTT. It encodes CASSLQGLGEKLFF. The full variable domain, in which reference TRBV2 and TRBJ1-4 provide the parts outside the CDR3, is EPEVTQTPSHQVTQMGQEVILRCVPISNHLYFYWYRQILGQKVEFLVSFYNNEISEKSEIFDDQFSVERPDGSNFTLKIRSTKLEDSAMYFCASSLQGLGEKLFFGSGTQLSVL.

The chain uses TRBV29-1 and TRBJ2-3; D is unresolved. V shed 6 bases and J shed 5 bases, with 6 bases lying between them. The CDR3 contains 10 residues. The germline CDR1 and CDR2 sequences are SQVTM and ANQGSEA. Here the CDR3 reads CSVVEDTQYF. The CDR3 nucleotides are TGCAGCGTCGTAGAAGATACGCAGTATTTT.

A few counts support this clonotype. The V gene is TRBV7-9, the J gene TRBJ2-5; D remains unclear. From germline, CDR1 is SEHNR and CDR2 FQNEAQ (reference sequence). Trimming pared 4 bases from V and 2 bases from J, leaving 11 bases between. The CDR3 runs 14 residues. The CDR3 region has the DNA TGTGCCAGCAGCTCCCCATCCGTTCAAGAGACCCAGTACTTC. Residues: CASSSPSVQETQYF.

The sample holds a few counts of this clonotype. A junction boundary mismatches the germline segment, possibly from a read error. The V gene is TRBV9, the J gene TRBJ2-6, with 9 bases fitting TRBD1. CDR3 size: 17 residues. Per germline, CDR1 SGDLS and CDR2 YYNGEE. CDR3 amino acids: CVSSPGTGISGANVLTF. CDR3 DNA sequence: TGTGTCAGCAGCCCAGGGACAGGGATCTCTGGGGCCAACGTCCTGACTTTC.

The CDR3 loop reads CSASPEETQYF. The CDR3 coding sequence is TGCAGTGCTAGCCCTGAAGAGACCCAGTACTTC. V usage is TRBV20-1 and J usage is TRBJ2-5; no reliable D call. The CDR3 is 11 residues long. The germline V gene encodes CDR1 DFQATT and CDR2 SNEGSKA (reference sequence). Between the trimmed V and J ends, which lost 3 bases and 3 bases, there was a span of 5 bases.

This clonotype has more than one count but fewer than ten. The rearrangement uses TRBV6-1 and TRBJ2-5, with D tentatively TRBD2 (5 bases). V lost 5 bases and J 2 bases, leaving 12 bases between the germline ends. Looked up from germline, CDR1 is MNHNS and CDR2 is SASEGT. CDR3 size: 14 residues. The DNA of the CDR3 is TGTGCCAGCAGTTGGGAGCGGATTCAAGAGACCCAGTACTTC. The encoded protein is CASSWERIQETQYF.

J is TRBJ2-2 and V is TRBV7-8; 9 bases fit TRBD2. The germline V gene encodes CDR1 SGHVS and CDR2 FQNEAQ. With V trimmed by 2 bases and J by 6 bases, 4 bases remained unmatched. The CDR3 totals 15 residues. In DNA, the CDR3 is TGTGCCAGCAGCTTACTAGCGGGATTACCCGGGGAGCTGTTTTTT. Its translation: CASSLLAGLPGELFF. Supplemented by reference TRBV7-8 and TRBJ2-2, the full variable domain reads GAGVSQSPRYKVAKRGQDVALRCDPISGHVSLFWYQQALGQGPEFLTYFQNEAQLDKSGLPSDRFFAERPEGSVSTLKIQRTQQEDSAVYLCASSLLAGLPGELFFGEGSRLTVL.